These 13 T cell receptor beta chains were sequenced from one sample in a study of blood T cell repertoires in COVID-19. Assay: immunoSEQ multiplex PCR; the TCRdb copy retains only in-frame clones and omits some. The table lists about 300,000 clones, under 90% of them singletons, with approximately 1.8% in the top ten. Sequenced input: peripheral blood. These receptors originate from a woman in her 30s with COVID-19, enrolled during active disease.

The chain couples TRBV6-1 to TRBJ1-6, with a weak D call TRBD1 (6 bases). In germline, CDR1 is MNHNS, CDR2 SASEGT. V dropped 3 bases and J dropped 6 bases, with 12 bases sitting between them. CDR3 length: 15 amino acids. CDR3 in amino acids: CASSEVRGSNSPLHF. The CDR3, as DNA: TGTGCCAGCAGTGAGGTCAGGGGTAGTAATTCACCCCTCCACTTT.

In the case of this clone: The sample holds other DNA sequences that translate to the same CDR3. The rearrangement links TRBV18 to TRBJ2-3; 8 bases are shared with TRBD2. The CDR3 length is 15 residues. V was pared by 4 bases and J by 0 bases, with 3 bases of the junction left unmatched. CDR1 and CDR2 from the germline V gene are KGHSH and LQKENI. As DNA, the CDR3 is TGTGCCAGCTCACTCTTAGCGGGAAGCACAGATACGCAGTATTTT. Its translation is CASSLLAGSTDTQYF.

In this sample, this clone turned up once. The chain couples TRBV7-8 to TRBJ2-1, with 8 bases aligning to TRBD2. The CDR3 extends over 13 amino acids. The V segment lost 3 bases and the J segment 6 bases; nucleotides outside the gene matches: 1. CDR1 is SGHVS, CDR2 FQNEAQ, per germline. The CDR3 here is CASSFAGGNEQFF. The CDR3 DNA reads as TGTGCCAGCAGCTTTGCGGGGGGCAATGAGCAGTTCTTC.

CDR3 loop: CSVEERRANTEAFF. CDR3 in DNA: TGCAGCGTTGAAGAGCGGAGGGCGAACACTGAAGCTTTCTTT. The V gene is TRBV29-1, the J gene TRBJ1-1, with D hard to call. Germline V gene data show CDR1 as SQVTM and CDR2 as ANQGSEA. The V end lost 0 bases, the J end lost 1 base, and 9 bases lay between the germline ends. CDR3 length: 14 amino acids. The complete variable domain, with remaining parts taken from reference TRBV29-1 and TRBJ1-1, reads SAVISQKPSRDICQRGTSLTIQCQVDSQVTMMFWYRQQPGQSLTLIATANQGSEATYESGFVIDKFPISRPNLTFSTLTVSNMSPEDSSIYLCSVEERRANTEAFFGQGTRLTVV.

CDR3 amino acids: CASRGLAGAGELFF. CDR3 coding DNA: TGTGCCAGCAGGGGACTAGCGGGGGCCGGGGAGCTGTTTTTT. The gene calls are TRBV6-5 and TRBJ2-2, with 14 bases fitting TRBD2. CDR1 and CDR2 (germline): MNHEY, SVGAGI. The ends lost 6 bases at V and 6 bases at J; junction bases unmatched: 0. This CDR3 has 14 amino acids.

This chain joins TRBV5-1 and TRBJ2-7; D might be TRBD1 (7 bases). This CDR3 contains 16 residues. Deletions cut 0 bases from V and 2 bases from J, with 15 bases between. Germline CDR1 is SGHRS and CDR2 is YFSETQ. The CDR3 region is CASSLANGRGAYEQYF. CDR3 in DNA: TGCGCCAGCAGCTTGGCTAATGGCAGGGGGGCCTACGAGCAGTACTTC.

This clone was seen more than once but under ten times. This rearrangement joins TRBV28 to TRBJ1-4; no reliable D call. Germline CDR1 is MDHEN and CDR2 is SYDVKM. There are 17 residues in the CDR3. With 6 bases removed from V and 0 bases from J, the gap between germline ends came to 17 bases. CDR3 in DNA: TGTGCCAGCAGCTATAGGGAGGCGTGGGCAACTAATGAAAAACTGTTTTTT. Its protein is CASSYREAWATNEKLFF.

The V call is TRBV6-1, the J call TRBJ1-4; 7 nucleotides match TRBD1. The junction had 4 bases not matched to a gene; V was cut back by 1 base and J by 8 bases. CDR3 length equals 14 residues. Germline V gene lookup returns CDR1 MNHNS and CDR2 SASEGT. The CDR3 loop is CASSEGAGGEKLFF. The CDR3 DNA sequence: TGTGCCAGCAGTGAAGGGGCAGGGGGGGAAAAACTGTTTTTT.

The rearrangement links TRBV7-3 to TRBJ2-2; the D gene is possibly TRBD2 (7 bases). Germline CDR1 SGHTA, CDR2 FQGTGA. The germline V and J ends were trimmed by 5 bases and 7 bases, with 17 bases remaining between them. There are 15 residues in the CDR3. Here the CDR3 DNA reads TGTGCCAGCAGCCCGAACGGGGGGCGGATCGGGGAGCTGTTTTTT. Its protein is CASSPNGGRIGELFF.

The chain recombines TRBV7-9 with TRBJ2-7; TRBD1 agrees at 8 bases. This CDR3 has 15 amino acids. Losses at the gene ends were 5 bases for V and 2 bases for J; bases not matched to a gene: 8. The V gene's germline CDR1 is SEHNR and CDR2 FQNEAQ (reference sequence). CDR3 region: CASSVPQGAAYEQYF. The CDR3 DNA sequence: TGTGCCAGCAGCGTACCGCAGGGGGCGGCCTACGAGCAGTACTTC.

The gene calls are TRBV7-9 and TRBJ1-2; perhaps TRBD1 as D (6 bases). V was shortened by 4 bases and J by 3 bases, with 21 bases between the two germline ends. The germline gives CDR1 SEHNR, CDR2 FQNEAQ (reference sequence). The CDR3 has 17 residues. CDR3 in DNA: TGTGCCAGCAGCTCCCCAGGGGCGGCAGCCTACTACTATGGCTACACCTTC. This gives the protein CASSSPGAAAYYYGYTF.

The rearrangement links TRBV6-5 to TRBJ1-6; 7 bases fit TRBD1. The length of the CDR3 is 14 residues. Trimming cost V 6 bases and J 9 bases; bases outside gene matches: 8. Germline V gives CDR1 MNHEY, CDR2 SVGAGI. CDR3: CASRRDRGFSPLHF. The CDR3 region has the DNA TGTGCCAGCAGACGGGACAGAGGCTTTTCACCCCTCCACTTT.

This clone rates as medium-sized. This chain uses TRBV6-4 with TRBJ2-3; 11 positions match TRBD2. Germline CDR1 and CDR2: MRHNA and SNTAGT. With V trimmed by 0 bases and J by 4 bases, 3 bases remained unmatched. The CDR3 totals 16 residues. CDR3 nucleotides: TGTGCCAGCAGTGACTCGATTAGCGGGGGGGCAGATACGCAGTATTTT. Protein product: CASSDSISGGADTQYF.